Listed below are T cell receptor beta chains from one sample, sequenced in a study of blood T cell repertoires in COVID-19. Profiling relied on immunoSEQ multiplex PCR, and the TCRdb table lists in-frame clones only, not all of them. The data hold approximately 90,000 clones, with less than 90% observed a single time. Material for sequencing was peripheral blood. Receptors originate from a man aged 55 to 70 with acute or convalescent COVID-19. Each CDR3 is given with its conserved first and last residue. The D gene is left open where the match is weak. Where a row states a size, it is once, few, many or the class of an expanded clone; other rows omit it.

>TRBV21-1|TRBJ1-5|16|.|.
CASSKGDRGRGQPQHF
TGTGCCAGCAGCAAAGGGGACAGGGGGCGCGGTCAGCCCCAGCATTTT
>TRBV4-1|TRBJ2-7|16|once|TRBD2
CASSQDWRGGSYEQYF
TGCGCCAGCAGCCAAGATTGGCGGGGGGGCTCCTACGAGCAGTACTTC
>TRBV18|TRBJ2-7|15|.|TRBD1
CASSPRGTGESEQYF
TGTGCCAGCTCACCACGGGGGACAGGGGAAAGCGAGCAGTACTTC
>TRBV6-2/TRBV6-3|TRBJ2-1|17|.|TRBD2
CASSYAAPGGTYNEQFF
TGTGCCAGCAGTTATGCTGCCCCGGGGGGAACCTACAATGAGCAGTTCTTC
>TRBV27|TRBJ1-1|12|.|.
CASSLPGLEAFF
TGTGCCAGCAGTTTACCAGGCCTTGAAGCTTTCTTT
>TRBV9|TRBJ2-1|17|.|TRBD1
CASSVGAGQGIDNEQFF
TGTGCCAGCAGCGTAGGGGCGGGACAGGGGATTGACAATGAGCAGTTCTTC
>TRBV9|TRBJ2-7|16|few|TRBD2
CASSGSGTSGPYEQYF
TGTGCCAGCAGCGGATCCGGGACTAGCGGACCTTACGAGCAGTACTTC
>TRBV29-1|TRBJ1-1|12|.|.
CSAPGGGVEAFF
TGCAGCGCTCCCGGCGGGGGAGTTGAAGCTTTCTTT
>TRBV6-2/TRBV6-3|TRBJ2-3|15|.|TRBD2
CASSLAGHPTDTQYF
TGTGCCAGCAGCTTAGCGGGGCACCCCACAGATACGCAGTATTTT
>TRBV13|TRBJ2-5|15|.|TRBD1
CASSKSGQGRETQYF
TGTGCCAGCAGTAAATCGGGACAGGGGAGAGAGACCCAGTACTTC
>TRBV29-1|TRBJ1-5|13|.|.
CSVGSGVNQPQHF
TGCAGCGTGGGATCAGGGGTAAATCAGCCCCAGCATTTT
>TRBV19|TRBJ2-7|13|.|.
CATRGQVSYEQYF
TGTGCCACCAGGGGCCAAGTTTCCTACGAGCAGTACTTC
>TRBV20-1|TRBJ2-3|14|.|.
CSASSGLGIVTQYF
TGCAGTGCTAGTTCGGGACTGGGGATTGTTACGCAGTATTTT
>TRBV5-5|TRBJ2-7|14|.|.
CASSLEQGRYEQYF
TGTGCCAGCAGCTTGGAACAGGGACGTTACGAGCAGTACTTC
>TRBV2|TRBJ1-5|11|.|.
CASSLKGAQHF
TGTGCCAGCAGCTTAAAGGGGGCCCAGCATTTT
>TRBV5-1|TRBJ2-3|15|.|.
CASSLITGSTDTQYF
TGCGCCAGCAGCTTGATAACAGGATCCACAGATACGCAGTATTTT
>TRBV11-3|TRBJ2-2|17|few|.
CASSLTVGLLWTGELFF
TGTGCCAGCAGCTTAACTGTGGGGCTCTTGTGGACCGGGGAGCTGTTTTTT
>TRBV5-1|TRBJ2-3|17|.|TRBD2
CASSSGTSGRATDTQYF
TGCGCCAGCAGCTCCGGGACTAGCGGGAGGGCCACAGATACGCAGTATTTT
>TRBV30|TRBJ1-1|13|.|.
CAWVRQANTEAFF
TGTGCCTGGGTTAGACAGGCAAACACTGAAGCTTTCTTT
>TRBV6-1|TRBJ2-1|15|.|.
CASSEVLASYNEQFF
TGTGCCAGCAGTGAAGTACTAGCCTCCTACAATGAGCAGTTCTTC